What follows is one T cell receptor (beta chain) and its context. Its cognate antigen is unknown. Trimming removed 1 base from V and 7 bases from J, with 8 bases in between. Germline lookup yields CDR1 LNHDA and CDR2 SQIVND (reference sequence). The CDR3 has 13 residues. The primer mix had 60 Vbeta and 13 Jbeta primers. Generated by immunoSEQ multiplex PCR, the TCRdb table keeps only in-frame clones and is missing some. Here the sample spans over 75,000 clones, about 66% being singletons. The sample is drawn from a study of cytomegalovirus exposure and HLA in healthy donors. General observations from the study: In a later analysis, TCR association rates varied by HLA locus: DRB1 most, HLA-C fewest.

This TCR came from a man in his thirties or forties in good health and CMV-seronegative. The rearrangement links TRBV19 to TRBJ1-5; D is unresolved. The sequenced material came from PBMCs. Written as DNA, the CDR3 is TGTGCCAGTAGTATAGTGGTTCGGCAGCCCCAGCATTTT. It codes for CASSIVVRQPQHF.